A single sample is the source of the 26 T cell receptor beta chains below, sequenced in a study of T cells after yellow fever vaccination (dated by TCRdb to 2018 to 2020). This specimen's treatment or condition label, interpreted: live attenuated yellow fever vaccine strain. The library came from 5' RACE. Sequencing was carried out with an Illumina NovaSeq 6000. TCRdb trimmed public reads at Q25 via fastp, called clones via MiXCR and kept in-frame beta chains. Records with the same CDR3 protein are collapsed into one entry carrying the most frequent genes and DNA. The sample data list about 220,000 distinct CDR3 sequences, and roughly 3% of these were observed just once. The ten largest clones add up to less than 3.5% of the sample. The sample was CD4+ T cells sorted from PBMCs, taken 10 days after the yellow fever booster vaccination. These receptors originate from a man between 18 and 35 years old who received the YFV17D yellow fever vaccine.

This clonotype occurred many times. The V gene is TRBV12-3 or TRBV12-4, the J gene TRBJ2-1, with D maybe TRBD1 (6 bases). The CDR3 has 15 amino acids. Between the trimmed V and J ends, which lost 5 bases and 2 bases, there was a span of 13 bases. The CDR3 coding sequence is TGTGCCAGCAGTCCCCTTGAGGGGGCCTACAATGAGCAGTTCTTC. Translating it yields CASSPLEGAYNEQFF.

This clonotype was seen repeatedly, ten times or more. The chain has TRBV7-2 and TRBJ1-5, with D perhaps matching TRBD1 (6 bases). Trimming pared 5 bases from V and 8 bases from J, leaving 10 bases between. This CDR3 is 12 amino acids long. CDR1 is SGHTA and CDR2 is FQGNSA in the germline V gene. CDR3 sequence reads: CASSAPGEPQHF. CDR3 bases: TGTGCCAGCAGCGCGCCAGGGGAGCCCCAGCATTTT.

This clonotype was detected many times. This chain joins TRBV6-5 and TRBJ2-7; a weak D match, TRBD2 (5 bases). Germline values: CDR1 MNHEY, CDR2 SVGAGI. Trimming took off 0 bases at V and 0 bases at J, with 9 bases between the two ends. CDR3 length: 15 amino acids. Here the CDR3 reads CASSYSRGDSYEQYF. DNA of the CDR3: TGTGCCAGCAGTTACTCTCGGGGAGACTCCTACGAGCAGTACTTC.

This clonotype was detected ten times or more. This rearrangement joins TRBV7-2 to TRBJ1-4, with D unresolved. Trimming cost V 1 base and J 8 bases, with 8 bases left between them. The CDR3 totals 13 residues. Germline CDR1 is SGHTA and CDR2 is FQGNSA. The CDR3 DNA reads TGTGCCAGCAGCTTAGGACGGCGGGAAAAACTGTTTTTT. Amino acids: CASSLGRREKLFF.

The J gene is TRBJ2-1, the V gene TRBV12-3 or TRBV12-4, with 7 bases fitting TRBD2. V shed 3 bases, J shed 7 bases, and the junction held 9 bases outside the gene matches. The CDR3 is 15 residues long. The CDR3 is CASSLTLARMNEQFF. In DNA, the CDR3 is TGTGCCAGCAGTTTGACACTAGCGAGGATGAATGAGCAGTTCTTC.

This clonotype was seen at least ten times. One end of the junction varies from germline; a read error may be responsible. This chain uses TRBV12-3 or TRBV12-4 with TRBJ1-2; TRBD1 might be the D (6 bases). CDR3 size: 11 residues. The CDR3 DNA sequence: TGTGCCAGCAGTTTAGGGGGGGCTAGCGCCTTC. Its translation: CASSLGGASAF.

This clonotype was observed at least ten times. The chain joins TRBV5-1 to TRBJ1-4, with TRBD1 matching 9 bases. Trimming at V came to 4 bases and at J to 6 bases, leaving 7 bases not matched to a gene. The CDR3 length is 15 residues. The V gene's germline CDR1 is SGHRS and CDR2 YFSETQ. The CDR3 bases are TGCGCCAGCAGCCCGCACAGGGGGCGCGATGAAAAACTGTTTTTT. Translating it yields CASSPHRGRDEKLFF.

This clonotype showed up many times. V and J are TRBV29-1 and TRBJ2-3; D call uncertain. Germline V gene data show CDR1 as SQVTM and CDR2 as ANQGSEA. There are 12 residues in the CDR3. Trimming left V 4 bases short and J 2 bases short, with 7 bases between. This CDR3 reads CSVVYYTDTQYF. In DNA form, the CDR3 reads TGCAGCGTTGTTTACTACACAGATACGCAGTATTTT.

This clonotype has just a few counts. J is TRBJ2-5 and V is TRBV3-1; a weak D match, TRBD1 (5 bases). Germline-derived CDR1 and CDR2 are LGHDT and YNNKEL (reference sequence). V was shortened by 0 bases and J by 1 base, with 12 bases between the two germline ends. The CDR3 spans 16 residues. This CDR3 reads CASSQDWQGLQETQYF. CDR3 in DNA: TGTGCCAGCAGCCAAGATTGGCAGGGCCTCCAAGAGACCCAGTACTTC.

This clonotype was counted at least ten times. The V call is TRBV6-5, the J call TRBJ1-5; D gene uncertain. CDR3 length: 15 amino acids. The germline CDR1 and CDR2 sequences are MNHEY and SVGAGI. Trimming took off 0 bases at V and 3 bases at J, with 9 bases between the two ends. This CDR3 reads CASSYSGLTNQPQHF. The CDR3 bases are TGTGCCAGCAGTTACTCCGGACTTACCAATCAGCCCCAGCATTTT.

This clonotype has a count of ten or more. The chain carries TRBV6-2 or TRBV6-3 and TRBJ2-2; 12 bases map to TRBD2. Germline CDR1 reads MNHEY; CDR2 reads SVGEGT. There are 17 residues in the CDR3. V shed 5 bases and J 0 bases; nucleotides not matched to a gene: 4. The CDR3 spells CASSVTSGGTNTGELFF. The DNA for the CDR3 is TGTGCCAGCAGTGTTACTAGCGGGGGGACGAACACCGGGGAGCTGTTTTTT.

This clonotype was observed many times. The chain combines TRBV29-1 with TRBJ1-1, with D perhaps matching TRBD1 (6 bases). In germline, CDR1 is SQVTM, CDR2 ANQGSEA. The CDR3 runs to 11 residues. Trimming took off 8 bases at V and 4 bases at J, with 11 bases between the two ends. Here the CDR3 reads CSLGGGTEAFF. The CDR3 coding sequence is TGCAGCCTAGGGGGGGGCACTGAAGCTTTCTTT.

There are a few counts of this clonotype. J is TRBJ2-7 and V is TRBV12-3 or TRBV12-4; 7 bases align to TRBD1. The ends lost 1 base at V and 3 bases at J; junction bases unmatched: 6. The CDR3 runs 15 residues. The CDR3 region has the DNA TGTGCCAGCAGTTTAGGGCAGGGGGTTGGCTACGAGCAGTACGTC. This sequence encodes CASSLGQGVGYEQYV.

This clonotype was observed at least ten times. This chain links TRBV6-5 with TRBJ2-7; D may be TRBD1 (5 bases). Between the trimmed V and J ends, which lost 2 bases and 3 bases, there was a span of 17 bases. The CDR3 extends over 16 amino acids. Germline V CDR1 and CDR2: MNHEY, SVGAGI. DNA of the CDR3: TGTGCCAGCAGTTACCCTATGGACATAGTAAACTACGAGCAGTACGTC. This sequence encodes CASSYPMDIVNYEQYV.

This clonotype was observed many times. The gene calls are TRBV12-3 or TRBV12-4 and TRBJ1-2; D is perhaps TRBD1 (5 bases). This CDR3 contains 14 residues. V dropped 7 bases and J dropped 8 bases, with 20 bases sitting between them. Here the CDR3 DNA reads TGTGCCAGCAATACGGGACCCGACCCGGGGGGCTACACCTTC. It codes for CASNTGPDPGGYTF.

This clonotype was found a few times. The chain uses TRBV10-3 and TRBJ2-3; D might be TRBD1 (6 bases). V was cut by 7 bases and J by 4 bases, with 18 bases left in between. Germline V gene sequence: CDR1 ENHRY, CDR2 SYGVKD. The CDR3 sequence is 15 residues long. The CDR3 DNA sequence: TGTGCCATCACGCCGAGCACAGGGCCCGCAGATACGCAGTATTTT. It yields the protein CAITPSTGPADTQYF.

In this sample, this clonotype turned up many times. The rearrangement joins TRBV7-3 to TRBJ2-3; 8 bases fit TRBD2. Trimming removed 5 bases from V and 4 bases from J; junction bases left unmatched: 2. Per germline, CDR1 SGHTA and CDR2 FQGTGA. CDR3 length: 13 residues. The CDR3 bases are TGTGCCAGCAGCATGGGACTAGCAGATACGCAGTATTTT. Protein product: CASSMGLADTQYF. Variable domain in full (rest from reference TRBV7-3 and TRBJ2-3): GAGVSQTPSNKVTEKGKYVELRCDPISGHTALYWYRQSLGQGPEFLIYFQGTGAADDSGLPNDRFFAVRPEGSVSTLKIQRTERGDSAVYLCASSMGLADTQYFGPGTRLTVL.

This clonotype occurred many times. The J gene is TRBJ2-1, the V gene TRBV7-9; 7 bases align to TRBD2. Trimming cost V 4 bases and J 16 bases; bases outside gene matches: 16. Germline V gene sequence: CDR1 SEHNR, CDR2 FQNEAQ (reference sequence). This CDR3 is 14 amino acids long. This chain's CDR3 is CASSYGLVRSPRFF. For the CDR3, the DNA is TGTGCCAGCAGCTATGGACTAGTTCGGTCCCCCCGTTTCTTC.

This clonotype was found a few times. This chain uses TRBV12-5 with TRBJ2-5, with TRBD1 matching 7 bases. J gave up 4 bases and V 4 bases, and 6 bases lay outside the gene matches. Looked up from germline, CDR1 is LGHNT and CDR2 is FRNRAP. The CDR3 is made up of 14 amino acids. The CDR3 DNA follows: TGTGCTAGTGGTTCAGGGACAGAGGGAGAGACCCAGTACTTC. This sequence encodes CASGSGTEGETQYF.

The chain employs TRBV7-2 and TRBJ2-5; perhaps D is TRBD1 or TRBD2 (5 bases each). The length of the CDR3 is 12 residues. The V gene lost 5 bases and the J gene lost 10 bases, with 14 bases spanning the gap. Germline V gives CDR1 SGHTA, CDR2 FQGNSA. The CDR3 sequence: CASSPVMRGQYF. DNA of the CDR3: TGTGCCAGCAGCCCGGTTATGAGGGGCCAGTACTTC.

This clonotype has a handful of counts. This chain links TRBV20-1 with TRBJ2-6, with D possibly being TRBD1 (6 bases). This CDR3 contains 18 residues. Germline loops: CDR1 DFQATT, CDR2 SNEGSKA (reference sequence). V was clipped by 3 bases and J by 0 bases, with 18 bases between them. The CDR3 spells CSASPLPGEISGANVLTF. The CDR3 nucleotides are TGCAGTGCTAGTCCTCTGCCAGGGGAAATCTCTGGGGCCAACGTCCTGACTTTC.

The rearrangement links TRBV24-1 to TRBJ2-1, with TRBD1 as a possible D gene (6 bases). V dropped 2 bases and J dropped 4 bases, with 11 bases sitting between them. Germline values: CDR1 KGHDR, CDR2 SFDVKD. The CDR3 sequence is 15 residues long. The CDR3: CATSDSPGQYNEQFF. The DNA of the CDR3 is TGTGCCACCAGTGATTCCCCTGGACAGTACAATGAGCAGTTCTTC.

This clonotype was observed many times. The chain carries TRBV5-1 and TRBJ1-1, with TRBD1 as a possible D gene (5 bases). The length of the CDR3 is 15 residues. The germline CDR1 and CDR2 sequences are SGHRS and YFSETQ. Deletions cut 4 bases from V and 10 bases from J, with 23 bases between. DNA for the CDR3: TGCGCCAGCAGCGCTTTGAGCGTAGGGGAGAGGGCAGCTTTCTTT. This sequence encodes CASSALSVGERAAFF. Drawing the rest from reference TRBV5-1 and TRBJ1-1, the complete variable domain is KAGVTQTPRYLIKTRGQQVTLSCSPISGHRSVSWYQQTPGQGLQFLFEYFSETQRNKGNFPGRFSGRQFSNSRSEMNVSTLELGDSALYLCASSALSVGERAAFFGQGTRLTVV.

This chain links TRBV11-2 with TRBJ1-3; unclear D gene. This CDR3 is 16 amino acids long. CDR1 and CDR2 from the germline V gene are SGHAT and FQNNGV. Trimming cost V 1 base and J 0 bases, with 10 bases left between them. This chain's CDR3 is CASSLGGVISGNTIYF. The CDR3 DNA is TGTGCCAGCAGCTTAGGTGGAGTGATCTCTGGAAACACCATATATTTT.

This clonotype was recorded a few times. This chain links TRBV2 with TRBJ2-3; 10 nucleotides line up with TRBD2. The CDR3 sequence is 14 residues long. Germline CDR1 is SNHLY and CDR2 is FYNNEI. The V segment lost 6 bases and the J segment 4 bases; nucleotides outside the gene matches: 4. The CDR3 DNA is TGTGCCAGCAGAAGAGGACTAGCGGCAGATACGCAGTATTTT. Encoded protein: CASRRGLAADTQYF.

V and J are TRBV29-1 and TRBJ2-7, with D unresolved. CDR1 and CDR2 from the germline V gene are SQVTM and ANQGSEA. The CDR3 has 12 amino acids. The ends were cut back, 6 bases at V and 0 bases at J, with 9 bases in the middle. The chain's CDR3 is CSVGHDSYEQYF. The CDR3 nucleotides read TGCAGCGTAGGGCACGACTCCTACGAGCAGTACTTC.